This TCR beta chain is from a study of blood T cell repertoires in COVID-19. Study overall: Nucleic acid was either cDNA or gDNA, and it came from T cells, B-cell-depleted T cells, or PBMCs.

Germline V gene sequence: CDR1 MGHDK, CDR2 SYGVNS. The CDR3 is 15 amino acids. V shed 3 bases and J shed 8 bases, with 19 bases lying between them. This table comes from immunoSEQ multiplex PCR, and its TCRdb copy is limited to in-frame clones, with some not included. The repertoire consists of about 410,000 clones, with roughly 88% occurring once and the leading ten covering approximately 1.5%. The chain links TRBV25-1 to TRBJ1-2; no reliable D call. Sequenced: peripheral blood. The clonotype comes from a woman under 40 with active or convalescent COVID-19. The CDR3 protein is CASSELDEFKEGYTF. CDR3 coding DNA: TGTGCCAGCAGTGAGCTCGATGAATTCAAGGAGGGCTACACCTTC.